Presented here are 26 T cell receptor beta chains from one specimen sequenced in a study of control samples from healthy donors and cancer patients. Profiled with immunoSEQ multiplex PCR; TCRdb holds only in-frame clones, not every one. The sample comprises about 250,000 clones, almost 85% of which are singletons, and 10% to 15% rests with the top ten. The sequenced sample consisted of PBMCs. The receptors originated from an older woman with lung cancer.

The chain has TRBV14 and TRBJ2-7, with 7 bases that match TRBD1. Germline V lookup: CDR1 SGHDN, CDR2 FVKESK. This CDR3 has 13 residues. Germline trimming cut 4 bases from V and 4 bases from J; bases unmatched to any gene: 4. In DNA form, the CDR3 reads TGTGCCAGCAGCCCGGACAGGATATACGAGCAGTACTTC. Translation: CASSPDRIYEQYF.

The chain joins TRBV12-3 or TRBV12-4 to TRBJ2-7; a weak D match, TRBD1 (6 bases). The CDR3 is 11 residues long. The ends were cut back, 5 bases at V and 7 bases at J, with 9 bases in the middle. CDR3 in DNA: TGTGCCAGCAGTACAACAGGGGAGCAGTACTTC. It codes for CASSTTGEQYF.

V and J are TRBV5-4 and TRBJ2-1; 8 bases map to TRBD1. The germline CDR1 and CDR2 sequences are SGHNT and YYREEE (reference sequence). V trimming: 3 bases; J trimming: 7 bases; junction bases outside the gene matches: 0. CDR3 length equals 12 residues. The CDR3 nucleotides are TGTGCCAGCAGCTGGGACAGGAATGAGCAGTTCTTC. It yields the protein CASSWDRNEQFF.

With regard to this clone: An end of the junction does not agree with germline; a read error may underlie this. The chain recombines TRBV3-1 (or the pseudogene TRBV3-2) with TRBJ2-1, with no clear D. Germline CDR1 and CDR2: LGHDT and YNNKEL (reference sequence). CDR3 length equals 12 residues. In DNA form, the CDR3 reads TGTGCCAACAGCTCTTTCGGGCTTGAGCAGTTCTTC. Its translation is CANSSFGLEQFF.

The genes are TRBV9 and TRBJ1-5, with D hard to call. Looked up from germline, CDR1 is SGDLS and CDR2 is YYNGEE. V was shortened by 0 bases and J by 0 bases, with 7 bases between the two germline ends. The CDR3 contains 15 residues. CDR3 bases: TGTGCCAGCAGCGTAGGATGGGATAGCAATCAGCCCCAGCATTTT. Encoded protein: CASSVGWDSNQPQHF.

The chain is built from TRBV6-5 and TRBJ1-2; TRBD1 aligns across 8 bases. The CDR3 is 13 residues long. V trimming: 6 bases; J trimming: 3 bases; junction bases outside the gene matches: 3. Looked up from germline, CDR1 is MNHEY and CDR2 is SVGAGI. CDR3 region: CASSQQGDYGYTF. CDR3 nucleotide sequence: TGTGCCAGCAGCCAACAGGGGGACTATGGCTACACCTTC.

This clone was observed once. This sequence joins TRBV6-4 and TRBJ1-5, with unresolved D. This CDR3 is 13 amino acids long. The V end lost 3 bases, the J end lost 3 bases, and 6 bases lay between the germline ends. Germline lookup yields CDR1 MRHNA and CDR2 SNTAGT. The DNA of the CDR3 is TGTGCCAGCAGTGAGCATTCCAATCAGCCCCAGCATTTT. Its translation is CASSEHSNQPQHF.

DNA of the CDR3: TGTGCCACCAGTGTTTCCACTAGCACATCTGGGGCCAACGTCCTGACTTTC. It translates to CATSVSTSTSGANVLTF. The chain couples TRBV24-1 to TRBJ2-6; D may be TRBD2 (6 bases). The CDR3 is 17 amino acids. CDR1 is KGHDR, CDR2 SFDVKD, per germline. Between the trimmed V and J ends, which lost 5 bases and 1 base, there was a span of 14 bases.

The chain links TRBV9 to TRBJ2-7; D uncertain. V lost 0 bases and J 1 base, leaving 14 bases between the germline ends. The CDR3 consists of 16 residues. Looked up from germline, CDR1 is SGDLS and CDR2 is YYNGEE. The CDR3 spells CASSVGVATASYEQYF. The DNA of the CDR3 is TGTGCCAGCAGCGTAGGGGTTGCGACGGCGTCCTACGAGCAGTACTTC.

This clone was counted between two and nine times. This chain connects TRBV5-1 to TRBJ2-7; 8 bases match TRBD1. The CDR3 is made up of 15 amino acids. CDR1 is SGHRS, CDR2 YFSETQ, per germline. V was clipped by 1 base and J by 2 bases; unmatched bases: 5. The CDR3 is CASSLPGGNTYEQYF. The CDR3 DNA follows: TGCGCCAGCAGCTTGCCAGGGGGCAACACCTACGAGCAGTACTTC.

This clone was seen more than once but under ten times. This sequence joins TRBV2 and TRBJ1-5; D is undetermined. V lost 4 bases and J lost 6, with 7 bases in between. Germline-derived CDR1 and CDR2 are SNHLY and FYNNEI. CDR3 length: 12 amino acids. This CDR3 is CASSASVQPQHF. The CDR3 coding sequence is TGTGCCAGCAGTGCATCGGTTCAGCCCCAGCATTTT.

The chain uses TRBV7-6 and TRBJ2-1, with D possibly TRBD2 on 6 matching bases. The CDR3 totals 11 residues. CDR1 is SGHVS, CDR2 FNYEAQ, per germline. V was pared by 3 bases and J by 13 bases, with 10 bases between. As DNA, the CDR3 is TGTGCCAGCAGCTTTCAGGGACTCCAGTTCTTC. It yields the protein CASSFQGLQFF.

This chain uses TRBV19 with TRBJ2-7; D ambiguous. There are 17 residues in the CDR3. V lost 4 bases to trimming and J lost 2 bases, with 21 bases between them. Germline CDR1 is LNHDA and CDR2 is SQIVND (reference sequence). CDR3 sequence reads: CASSTTARPLIPYEQYF. The CDR3 nucleotides are TGTGCCAGTAGTACGACCGCGAGGCCTCTGATCCCCTACGAGCAGTACTTC.

V gene TRBV19 combines with J gene TRBJ1-2; 8 bases align to TRBD1. Germline V gene sequence: CDR1 LNHDA, CDR2 SQIVND (reference sequence). Trimming at V came to 5 bases and at J to 2 bases, leaving 10 bases not matched to a gene. This CDR3 region has 16 residues. CDR3 protein: CASSLPGTGANYGYTF. CDR3 in DNA: TGTGCCAGTAGTTTACCCGGGACAGGCGCCAACTATGGCTACACCTTC.

The chain employs TRBV7-9 and TRBJ2-1, with 11 bases that match TRBD1. Germline V CDR1 and CDR2: SEHNR, FQNEAQ (reference sequence). The CDR3 sequence is 15 residues long. The junction had 6 bases not matched to a gene; V was cut back by 5 bases and J by 6 bases. CDR3 bases: TGTGCCAGCAGCCAAGGGGGACAGGGGGGCAATGAGCAGTTCTTC. Its translation: CASSQGGQGGNEQFF.

The chain has TRBV10-1 and TRBJ2-1; 7 nucleotides match TRBD1. With 3 bases clipped from V and 1 base from J, the junction kept 0 bases outside the gene matches. Germline CDR1 WNHNN, CDR2 SYGVQD (reference sequence). This CDR3 spans 14 amino acids. The CDR3 protein is CASSDRGSYNEQFF. The CDR3 coding sequence is TGCGCCAGCAGTGACAGGGGGTCCTACAATGAGCAGTTCTTC.

V and J are TRBV28 and TRBJ1-1; 10 positions agree with TRBD1. Germline V gene lookup returns CDR1 MDHEN and CDR2 SYDVKM. J gave up 3 bases and V 5 bases, and 6 bases lay outside the gene matches. CDR3 size: 15 residues. The CDR3 nucleotides are TGTGCCAGCAGTACCATCGGACAGGGGGACACTGAAGCTTTCTTT. Its translation: CASSTIGQGDTEAFF.

The J gene is TRBJ2-7, the V gene TRBV5-1, with a tentative D call TRBD1 (5 bases). With 1 base removed from V and 3 bases from J, the gap between germline ends came to 14 bases. This CDR3 is built from 15 residues. The germline gives CDR1 SGHRS, CDR2 YFSETQ. CDR3 in amino acids: CASSLRAGQGYEQYF. CDR3 nucleotides: TGCGCCAGCAGCTTGAGGGCAGGGCAAGGCTACGAGCAGTACTTC.

This clone was seen at least ten times. V usage is TRBV12-3 or TRBV12-4 and J usage is TRBJ2-1; 8 positions agree with TRBD2. After removal of 4 bases from V and 15 bases from J, the junction contained 8 bases not matched to a gene. The CDR3 extends over 12 amino acids. The CDR3 protein is CASSSAGTRLFF. In DNA, the CDR3 is TGTGCCAGCAGTTCTGCCGGGACTAGACTGTTCTTC.

The V gene is TRBV28, the J gene TRBJ1-3; the D is unclear. V was trimmed by 5 bases and J by 7 bases, leaving 9 bases between them. Germline V gene data show CDR1 as MDHEN and CDR2 as SYDVKM. The CDR3 runs to 12 residues. The CDR3 here is CASSTPGNTIYF. The CDR3 DNA reads TGTGCCAGCAGTACACCGGGGAACACCATATATTTT.

This clone was observed a few times. V usage is TRBV10-1 and J usage is TRBJ2-1; 8 bases align to TRBD1. The V gene end was trimmed by 2 bases and the J gene end by 7 bases; junction bases not matched to a gene: 7. The CDR3 loop spans 15 amino acids. The germline gives CDR1 WNHNN, CDR2 SYGVQD (reference sequence). The CDR3 loop is CASSEPRQGRNEQFF. The CDR3 nucleotides are TGCGCCAGCAGTGAGCCGAGACAGGGGCGGAATGAGCAGTTCTTC.

The chain is built from TRBV5-3 and TRBJ1-2; 11 positions match TRBD1. TRBV5-3 is placed among ORFs of uncertain function. This CDR3 is built from 18 residues. J lost 2 bases, V lost 1 base, and 10 bases had no gene match. The DNA for the CDR3 is TGTGCCAGAAGCTTGAGAATGGGGACAGGGGGTTTCAACTATGGCTACACCTTC. Translated, it gives CARSLRMGTGGFNYGYTF.

This clone showed up just once. This chain uses TRBV7-3 with TRBJ1-1; D remains ambiguous. V gave up 0 bases and J gave up 8 bases, with 10 bases separating them. The CDR3 has 13 amino acids. Per the germline V gene, CDR1 is SGHTA and CDR2 is FQGTGA. CDR3 sequence: CASSLTPDGEAFF. Written as DNA, the CDR3 is TGTGCCAGCAGCTTAACTCCAGATGGGGAAGCTTTCTTT.

The chain is built from TRBV11-1 and TRBJ2-1, with D perhaps TRBD1 or TRBD2 (6 bases each). The CDR3 spans 14 residues. CDR1 is SGHAT, CDR2 FQDESV, per germline (reference sequence). Trimming left V 6 bases short and J 3 bases short, with 12 bases between. The CDR3 DNA sequence: TGTGCCAGCAGGGTTGGAGGGGGCTACAATGAGCAGTTCTTC. It is translated as CASRVGGGYNEQFF. Full variable domain (remainder filled in from reference TRBV11-1 and TRBJ2-1): EAEVAQSPRYKITEKSQAVAFWCDPISGHATLYWYRQILGQGPELLVQFQDESVVDDSQLPKDRFSAERLKGVDSTLKIQPAELGDSAMYLCASRVGGGYNEQFFGPGTRLTVL.

The genes are TRBV2 and TRBJ2-7, with TRBD1 identical over 8 bases. Looked up from germline, CDR1 is SNHLY and CDR2 is FYNNEI. This CDR3 has 15 amino acids. V was clipped by 8 bases and J by 3 bases; unmatched bases: 12. CDR3 coding DNA: TGTGCCAGCGTTTTAACTCAGGGGGCTTTCTACGAGCAGTACTTC. This codes for CASVLTQGAFYEQYF.

The chain recombines TRBV6-5 with TRBJ1-6, with a possible D match to TRBD1 (6 bases). CDR3 length: 14 amino acids. V lost 4 bases and J 7 bases, leaving 11 bases between the germline ends. Per the germline V gene, CDR1 is MNHEY and CDR2 is SVGAGI. The CDR3 DNA reads as TGTGCCAGCAGTTCAACCACAGGGAATTCACCCCTCCACTTT. It codes for CASSSTTGNSPLHF.